The T cell receptor (beta chain) described here comes from a study of blood T cell repertoires in COVID-19. Study summary: Both acute and convalescent COVID-19 samples were obtained from the United States, Italy and Spain.

V was clipped by 6 bases and J by 9 bases; unmatched bases: 10. The CDR3 spans 14 residues. Germline V lookup: CDR1 SNHLY, CDR2 FYNNEI. Per the authors' pipeline: Researchers report that nucleated cell counts were estimated from reference gene primer amplification. Sequencing was performed with immunoSEQ multiplex PCR; in TCRdb, only in-frame clones are kept and a portion is missing. The V and J calls and the clone size are those of that table, but D and trimming were determined from the DNA. Of over 30,000 clones in the sample, more than 85% were seen once. V gene TRBV2 combines with J gene TRBJ2-7, with 11 bases aligning to TRBD2. Sequenced sample: peripheral blood. The receptor comes from a human donor in a cohort sampled during active COVID-19. The CDR3: CASRSGTSGWGQYF. The CDR3 DNA reads as TGTGCCAGCAGATCCGGGACTAGCGGTTGGGGGCAGTACTTC.